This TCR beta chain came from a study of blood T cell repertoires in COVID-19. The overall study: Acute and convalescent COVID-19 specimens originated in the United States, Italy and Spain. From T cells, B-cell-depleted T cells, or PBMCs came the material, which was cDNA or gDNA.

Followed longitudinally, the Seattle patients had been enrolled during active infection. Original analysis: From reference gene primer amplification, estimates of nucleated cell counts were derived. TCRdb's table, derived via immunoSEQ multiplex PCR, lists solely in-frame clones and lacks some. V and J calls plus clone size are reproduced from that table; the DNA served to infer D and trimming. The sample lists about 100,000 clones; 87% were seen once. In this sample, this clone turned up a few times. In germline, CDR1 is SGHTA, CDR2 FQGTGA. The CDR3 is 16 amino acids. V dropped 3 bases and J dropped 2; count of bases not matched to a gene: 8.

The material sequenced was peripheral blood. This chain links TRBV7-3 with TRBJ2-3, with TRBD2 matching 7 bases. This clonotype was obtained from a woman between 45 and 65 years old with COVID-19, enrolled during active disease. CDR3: CASSLVGGSYTDTQYF. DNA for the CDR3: TGTGCCAGCAGCTTGGTCGGGGGGTCTTACACAGATACGCAGTATTTT.